The 2 T cell receptor beta chains below were found in one sample sequenced in a study of blood T cell repertoires in COVID-19. Method: immunoSEQ multiplex PCR; TCRdb's copy keeps in-frame clones and lacks some. The sample holds 35,000 to 45,000 clones, around nine tenths seen once. The material sequenced was peripheral blood. These receptors were taken from a human donor in a cohort sampled during active COVID-19.

For this clone: The identical CDR3 is also encoded by other nucleotide sequences in the sample. The CDR3 region is CASKRGGAMNTEAFF. The DNA for the CDR3 is TGTGCCAGTAAGCGGGGGGGGGCTATGAACACTGAAGCTTTCTTT. J is TRBJ1-1 and V is TRBV19, with D possibly being TRBD1 (6 bases). Germline CDR1 is LNHDA and CDR2 is SQIVND (reference sequence). Trimming took off 7 bases at V and 0 bases at J, with 15 bases between the two ends. This CDR3 is built from 15 residues.

The chain is built from TRBV2 and TRBJ2-2; D is uncertain. Trimming took off 8 bases at V and 4 bases at J, with 14 bases between the two ends. The V gene's germline CDR1 is SNHLY and CDR2 FYNNEI. This CDR3 region has 14 residues. CDR3 region: CASVGASFTGELFF. As DNA, the CDR3 is TGTGCCAGCGTGGGCGCCTCGTTCACCGGGGAGCTGTTTTTT.